This T cell receptor (beta chain) is from a study of graft-versus-host responses after intestinal transplantation. Across the whole study: Isolated intestinal, liver-intestinal, or multivisceral transplants had been given to the recipients. Among the recipients, all got anti-thymocyte globulin induction and then tacrolimus and steroids for about 3 years.

Germline V lookup: CDR1 GTSNPN, CDR2 SVGIG (reference sequence). CDR3 length: 15 residues. V lost 0 bases and J 6 bases, leaving 18 bases between the germline ends. As for this clone: Its antigen is undetermined.

Assay used: immunoSEQ multiplex PCR; TCRdb lists only in-frame clones, some missing. The sample consists of roughly 100,000 clones, over 85% of them appearing once. This chain uses TRBV30 with TRBJ2-7; D tentatively fits TRBD1 or TRBD2 (6 bases each). Source: unstimulated CD8+ T cells sorted from spleen or lymph node cells, taken before intestinal transplant. The origin of this receptor is a human donor who received an intestinal transplant. CDR3 region: CAWSVRPGAYGEQYF. The CDR3 region has the DNA TGTGCCTGGAGTGTACGCCCGGGGGCTTATGGCGAGCAGTACTTC.